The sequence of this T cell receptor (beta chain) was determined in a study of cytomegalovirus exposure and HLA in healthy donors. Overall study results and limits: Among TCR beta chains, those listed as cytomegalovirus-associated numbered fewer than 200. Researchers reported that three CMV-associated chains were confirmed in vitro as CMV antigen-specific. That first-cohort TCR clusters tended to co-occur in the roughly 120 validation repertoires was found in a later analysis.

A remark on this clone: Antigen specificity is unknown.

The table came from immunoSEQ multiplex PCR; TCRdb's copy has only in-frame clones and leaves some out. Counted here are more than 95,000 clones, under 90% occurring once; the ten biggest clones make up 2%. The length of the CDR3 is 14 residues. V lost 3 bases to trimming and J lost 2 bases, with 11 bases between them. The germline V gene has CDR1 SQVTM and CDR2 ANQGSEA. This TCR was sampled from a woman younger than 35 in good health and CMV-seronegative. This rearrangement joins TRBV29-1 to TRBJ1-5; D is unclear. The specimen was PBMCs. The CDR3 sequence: CSVDSGSGNQPQHF. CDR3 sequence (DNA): TGCAGCGTTGACTCGGGGAGTGGCAATCAGCCCCAGCATTTT.